This T cell receptor beta chain was recorded in a study of CD8+CD57+ T cells in acquired aplastic anemia. TCR beta VDJ and CDR3 profiles were obtained from a genomic DNA template. TCRdb fed the reads into MiXCR, producing one record per CDR3 protein. Among around 430,000 distinct CDR3 sequences listed, under 40% were seen once. Sequencing involved patients with CD8+CD57+ cell expansion previously shown by flow cytometry. All patients had severe acquired aplastic anemia. Blood sampling was performed on the patients, and none of them had received therapy by then. Study results and caveats: With respect to CD8+ Simpson's diversity, patients and controls did not differ significantly.

The length of the CDR3 is 17 residues. V was cut by 5 bases and J by 2 bases, with 21 bases left in between. Germline loops: CDR1 SNHLY, CDR2 FYNNEI. Regarding this clonotype: Its antigen remains unidentified.

Material: sorted CD4+, CD8+, or CD8+CD57+ T cells (not recorded which) from PBMCs. This receptor was taken from a human donor with aplastic anemia. This rearrangement joins TRBV2 to TRBJ2-5; TRBD1 is a possible D gene (5 bases). CDR3: CASSRPILSNRQETQYF. The CDR3 DNA sequence: TGTGCCAGCAGTCGACCCATCCTTAGTAACAGGCAAGAGACCCAGTACTTC. Full variable domain (missing parts from reference TRBV2 and TRBJ2-5): EPEVTQTPSHQVTQMGQEVILRCVPISNHLYFYWYRQILGQKVEFLVSFYNNEISEKSEIFDDQFSVERPDGSNFTLKIRSTKLEDSAMYFCASSRPILSNRQETQYFGPGTRLLVL.